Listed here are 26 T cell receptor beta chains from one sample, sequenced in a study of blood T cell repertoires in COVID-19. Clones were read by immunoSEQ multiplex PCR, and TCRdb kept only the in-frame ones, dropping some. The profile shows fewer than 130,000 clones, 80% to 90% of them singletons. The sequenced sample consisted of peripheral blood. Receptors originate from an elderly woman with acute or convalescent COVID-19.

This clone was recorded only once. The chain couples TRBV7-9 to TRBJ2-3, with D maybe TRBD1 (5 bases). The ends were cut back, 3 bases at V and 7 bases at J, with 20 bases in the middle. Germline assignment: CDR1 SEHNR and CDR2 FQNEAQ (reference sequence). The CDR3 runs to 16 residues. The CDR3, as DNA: TGTGCCAGCAGCTTCGACTCAGGGTCCTCCCTTAATACGCAGTATTTT. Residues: CASSFDSGSSLNTQYF.

The CDR3, as DNA: TGCGCCAGCAGCCAAGATTTGGGGCGTGAAGCTTTCTTT. Protein product: CASSQDLGREAFF. The V gene is TRBV4-3, the J gene TRBJ1-1; D perhaps matches TRBD1 (5 bases). V was trimmed by 0 bases and J by 7 bases, leaving 9 bases between them. Germline-derived CDR1 and CDR2 are LGHNA and YSLEER. CDR3 length equals 13 residues.

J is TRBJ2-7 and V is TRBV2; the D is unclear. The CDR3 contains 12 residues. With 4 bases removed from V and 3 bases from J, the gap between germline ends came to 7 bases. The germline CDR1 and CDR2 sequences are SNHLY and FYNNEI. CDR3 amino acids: CASSVSVYEQYF. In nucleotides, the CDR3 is TGTGCCAGCAGTGTCTCGGTCTACGAGCAGTACTTC.

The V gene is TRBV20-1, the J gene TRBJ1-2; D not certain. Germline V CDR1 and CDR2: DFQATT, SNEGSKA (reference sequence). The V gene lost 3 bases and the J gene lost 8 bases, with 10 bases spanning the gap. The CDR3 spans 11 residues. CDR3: CSASPPGGYTF. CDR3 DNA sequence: TGCAGTGCTAGCCCCCCCGGGGGCTACACCTTC.

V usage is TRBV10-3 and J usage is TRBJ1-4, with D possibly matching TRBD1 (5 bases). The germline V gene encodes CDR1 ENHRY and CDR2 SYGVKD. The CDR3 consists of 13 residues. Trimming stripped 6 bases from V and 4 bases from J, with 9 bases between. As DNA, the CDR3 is TGTGCCATCAGGGGGGGGGATAATGAAAAACTGTTTTTT. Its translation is CAIRGGDNEKLFF.

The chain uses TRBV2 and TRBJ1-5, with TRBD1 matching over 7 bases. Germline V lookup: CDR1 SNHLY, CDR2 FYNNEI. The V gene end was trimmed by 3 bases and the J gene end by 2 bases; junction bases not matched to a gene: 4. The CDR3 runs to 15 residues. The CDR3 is CASSDDRVGNQPQHF. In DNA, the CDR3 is TGTGCCAGCAGTGATGACAGGGTGGGCAATCAGCCCCAGCATTTT.

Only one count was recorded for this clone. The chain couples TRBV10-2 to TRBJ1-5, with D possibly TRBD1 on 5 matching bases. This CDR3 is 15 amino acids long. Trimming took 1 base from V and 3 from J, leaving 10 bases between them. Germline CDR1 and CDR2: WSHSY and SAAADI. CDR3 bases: TGCGCCAGCAGTGAGTGGGGCGGTACCAATCAGCCCCAGCATTTT. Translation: CASSEWGGTNQPQHF.

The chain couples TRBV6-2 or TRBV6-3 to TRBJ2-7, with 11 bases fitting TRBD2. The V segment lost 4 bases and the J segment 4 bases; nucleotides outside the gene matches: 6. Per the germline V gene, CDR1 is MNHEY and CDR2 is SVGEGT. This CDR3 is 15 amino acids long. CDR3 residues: CASSSSTSGVYEQYF. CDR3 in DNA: TGTGCCAGCAGTTCCTCGACTAGCGGGGTGTACGAGCAGTACTTC.

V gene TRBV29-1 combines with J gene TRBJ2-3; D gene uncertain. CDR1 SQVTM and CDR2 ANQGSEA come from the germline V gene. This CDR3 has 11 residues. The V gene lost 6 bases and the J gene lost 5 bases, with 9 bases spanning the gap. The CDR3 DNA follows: TGCAGCGTCTCTCTTTTAGATACGCAGTATTTT. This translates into CSVSLLDTQYF.

CDR3 nucleotide sequence: TGTGCCAGCAGCTCCTCCCGGGTATTCTCTGGAAACACCATATATTTT. It yields the protein CASSSSRVFSGNTIYF. The chain joins TRBV7-9 to TRBJ1-3, with no clear D. The germline V gene has CDR1 SEHNR and CDR2 FQNEAQ (reference sequence). The CDR3 runs 16 residues. Between the trimmed V and J ends, which lost 4 bases and 0 bases, there was a span of 13 bases.

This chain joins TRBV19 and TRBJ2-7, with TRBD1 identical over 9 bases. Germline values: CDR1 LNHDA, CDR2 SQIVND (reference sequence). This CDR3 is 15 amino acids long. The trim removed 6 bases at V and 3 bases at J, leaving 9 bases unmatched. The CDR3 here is CASSYAGQGNYEQYF. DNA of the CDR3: TGTGCCAGTAGCTATGCGGGACAGGGAAACTACGAGCAGTACTTC.

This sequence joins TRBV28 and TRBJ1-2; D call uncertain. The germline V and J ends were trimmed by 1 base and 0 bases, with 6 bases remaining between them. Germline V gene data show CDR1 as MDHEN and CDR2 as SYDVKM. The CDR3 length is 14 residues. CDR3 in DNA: TGTGCCAGCAGTTTATCCCCAGCTAACTATGGCTACACCTTC. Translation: CASSLSPANYGYTF.

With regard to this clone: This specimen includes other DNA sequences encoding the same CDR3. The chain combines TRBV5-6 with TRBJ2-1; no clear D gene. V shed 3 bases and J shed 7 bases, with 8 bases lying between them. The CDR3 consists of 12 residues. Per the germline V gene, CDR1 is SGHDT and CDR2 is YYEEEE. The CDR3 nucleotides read TGTGCCAGCAGCTATTCGAGAAATGAGCAGTTCTTC. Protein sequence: CASSYSRNEQFF.

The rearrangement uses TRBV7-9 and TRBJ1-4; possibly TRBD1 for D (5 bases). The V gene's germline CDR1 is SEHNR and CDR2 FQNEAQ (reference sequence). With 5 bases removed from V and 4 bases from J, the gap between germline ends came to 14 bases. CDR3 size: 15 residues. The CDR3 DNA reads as TGTGCCAGCAGCCTAGGCGCAGGGCGTAATGAAAAACTGTTTTTT. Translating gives CASSLGAGRNEKLFF.

Written as DNA, the CDR3 is TGTGCCAGTAGTATCCCCGACAGGGGCGGCACAGATACGCAGTATTTT. Protein: CASSIPDRGGTDTQYF. V and J are TRBV19 and TRBJ2-3, with TRBD1 identical over 8 bases. Germline V gene data show CDR1 as LNHDA and CDR2 as SQIVND (reference sequence). The CDR3 covers 16 residues. The trim removed 3 bases at V and 1 base at J, leaving 6 bases unmatched.

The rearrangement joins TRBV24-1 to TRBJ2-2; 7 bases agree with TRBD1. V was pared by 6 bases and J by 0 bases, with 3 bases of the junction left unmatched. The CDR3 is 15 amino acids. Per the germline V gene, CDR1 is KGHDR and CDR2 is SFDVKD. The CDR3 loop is CATSWTGANTGELFF. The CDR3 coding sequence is TGTGCCACCAGTTGGACAGGAGCGAACACCGGGGAGCTGTTTTTT.

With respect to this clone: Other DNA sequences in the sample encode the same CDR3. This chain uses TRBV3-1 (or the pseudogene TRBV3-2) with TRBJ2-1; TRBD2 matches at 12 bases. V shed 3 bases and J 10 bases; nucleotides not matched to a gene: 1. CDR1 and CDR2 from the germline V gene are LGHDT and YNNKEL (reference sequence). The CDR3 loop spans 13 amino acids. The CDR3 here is CASSQGTSGEQFF. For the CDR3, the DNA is TGTGCCAGCAGCCAGGGGACTAGCGGGGAGCAGTTCTTC.

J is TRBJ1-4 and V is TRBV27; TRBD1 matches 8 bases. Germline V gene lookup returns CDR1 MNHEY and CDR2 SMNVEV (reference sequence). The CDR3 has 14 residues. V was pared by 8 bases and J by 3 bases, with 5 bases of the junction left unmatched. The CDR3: CASGPGQANEKLFF. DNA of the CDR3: TGTGCCAGCGGGCCGGGACAGGCTAATGAAAAACTGTTTTTT.

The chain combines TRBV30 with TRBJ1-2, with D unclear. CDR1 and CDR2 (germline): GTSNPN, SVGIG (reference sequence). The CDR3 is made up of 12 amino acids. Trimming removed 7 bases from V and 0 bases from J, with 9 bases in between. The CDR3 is CALERSNYGYTF. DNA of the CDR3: TGTGCCTTGGAGAGATCTAACTATGGCTACACCTTC.

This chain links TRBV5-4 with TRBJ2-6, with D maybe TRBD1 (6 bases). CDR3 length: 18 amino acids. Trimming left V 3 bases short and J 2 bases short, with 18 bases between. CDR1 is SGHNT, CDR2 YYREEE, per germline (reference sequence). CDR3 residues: CASSSRTGQGPGANVLTF. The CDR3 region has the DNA TGTGCCAGCAGCTCCAGGACGGGCCAGGGGCCTGGGGCCAACGTCCTGACTTTC.

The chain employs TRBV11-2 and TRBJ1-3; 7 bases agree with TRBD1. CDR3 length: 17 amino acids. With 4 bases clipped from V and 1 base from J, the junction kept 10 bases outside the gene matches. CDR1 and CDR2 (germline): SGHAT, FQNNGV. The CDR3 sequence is CASSSSVTGASGNTIYF. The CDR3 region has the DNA TGTGCCAGCAGCTCGTCAGTCACAGGGGCTTCTGGAAACACCATATATTTT.

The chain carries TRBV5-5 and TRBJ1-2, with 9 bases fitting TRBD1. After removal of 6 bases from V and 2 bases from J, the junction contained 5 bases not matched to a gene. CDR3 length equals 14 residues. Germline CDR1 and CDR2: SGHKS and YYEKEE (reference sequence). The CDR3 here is CASNRQGENYGYTF. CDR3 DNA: TGTGCCAGCAACCGACAGGGGGAGAACTATGGCTACACCTTC. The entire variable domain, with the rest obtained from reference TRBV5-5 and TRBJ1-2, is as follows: DAGVTQSPTHLIKTRGQQVTLRCSPISGHKSVSWYQQVLGQGPQFIFQYYEKEERGRGNFPDRFSARQFPNYSSELNVNALLLGDSALYLCASNRQGENYGYTFGSGTRLTVV.

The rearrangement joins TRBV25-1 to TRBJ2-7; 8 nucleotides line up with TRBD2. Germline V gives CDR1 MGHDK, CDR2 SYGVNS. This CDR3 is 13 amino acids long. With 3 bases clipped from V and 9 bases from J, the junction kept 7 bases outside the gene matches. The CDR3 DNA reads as TGTGCCAGCAGTGATGCGGGGGGCAGTGGGCAGTACTTC. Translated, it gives CASSDAGGSGQYF.

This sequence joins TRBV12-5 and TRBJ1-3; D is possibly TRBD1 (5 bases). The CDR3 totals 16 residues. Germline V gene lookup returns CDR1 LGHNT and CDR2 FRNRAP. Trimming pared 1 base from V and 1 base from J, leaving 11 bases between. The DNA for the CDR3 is TGTGCTAGTGGTTTGGGTACAGGAAAATCTGGAAACACCATATATTTT. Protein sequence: CASGLGTGKSGNTIYF.

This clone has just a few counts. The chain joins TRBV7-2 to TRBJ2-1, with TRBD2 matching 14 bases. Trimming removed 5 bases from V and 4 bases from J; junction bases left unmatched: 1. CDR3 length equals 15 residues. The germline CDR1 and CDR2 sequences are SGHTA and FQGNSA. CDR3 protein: CASSRTSGGYNEQFF. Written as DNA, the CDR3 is TGTGCCAGCAGCAGGACTAGCGGGGGGTACAATGAGCAGTTCTTC.

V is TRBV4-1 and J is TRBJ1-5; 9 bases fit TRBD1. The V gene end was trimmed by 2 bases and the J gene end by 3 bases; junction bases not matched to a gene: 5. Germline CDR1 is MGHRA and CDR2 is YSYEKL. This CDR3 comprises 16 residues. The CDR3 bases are TGCGCCAGCAGCCAACTGGGACAGGGCCACAATCAGCCCCAGCATTTT. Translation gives CASSQLGQGHNQPQHF.